What follows are 12 T cell receptor beta chains derived from one specimen sequenced in a study of cytomegalovirus exposure and HLA in healthy donors. The PCR was carried out with 60 Vbeta primers and 13 Jbeta primers. Using immunoSEQ multiplex PCR, the repertoire was profiled, and TCRdb retains in-frame clones only, with some absent. The sample yields 95,000 to 110,000 clones, 76% seen once. Specimen: PBMCs. The receptor source for this set is a man between 18 and 29 years old in good health and CMV-seronegative.

The chain is built from TRBV5-6 and TRBJ1-2, with 10 bases that match TRBD1. Germline V lookup: CDR1 SGHDT, CDR2 YYEEEE. After removal of 2 bases from V and 4 bases from J, the junction contained 5 bases not matched to a gene. This CDR3 region has 15 residues. CDR3 DNA sequence: TGTGCCAGCAGCTTTTCCGGGACAGGGGTCTATGGCTACACCTTC. This sequence encodes CASSFSGTGVYGYTF.

This chain links TRBV19 with TRBJ2-1, with TRBD2 matching 8 bases. CDR3 length: 15 residues. The V gene's germline CDR1 is LNHDA and CDR2 SQIVND (reference sequence). V shed 3 bases and J 7 bases; nucleotides not matched to a gene: 8. This chain's CDR3 is CASSIWSGGINEQFF. The CDR3 DNA is TGTGCCAGTAGTATCTGGAGCGGGGGAATTAATGAGCAGTTCTTC. The full variable domain, rest sourced from reference TRBV19 and TRBJ2-1, is DGGITQSPKYLFRKEGQNVTLSCEQNLNHDAMYWYRQDPGQGLRLIYYSQIVNDFQKGDIAEGYSVSREKKESFPLTVTSAQKNPTAFYLCASSIWSGGINEQFFGPGTRLTVL.

V is TRBV7-3 and J is TRBJ1-1, with TRBD1 matching 9 bases. The CDR3 has 13 amino acids. V was clipped by 6 bases and J by 5 bases; unmatched bases: 4. Per germline, CDR1 SGHTA and CDR2 FQGTGA. This CDR3 reads CASSRQGGTEAFF. The CDR3 coding sequence is TGTGCCAGCAGTCGACAGGGGGGGACTGAAGCTTTCTTT.

The V and J genes are TRBV15 and TRBJ1-5; the match to TRBD1 covers 8 bases. Germline lookup yields CDR1 LNHNV and CDR2 YYDKDF (reference sequence). This CDR3 is built from 15 residues. V dropped 1 base and J dropped 6; count of bases not matched to a gene: 5. CDR3 region: CATSRGQGAGQPQHF. Written as DNA, the CDR3 is TGTGCCACCAGCAGAGGCCAGGGGGCTGGTCAGCCCCAGCATTTT. Using reference TRBV15 and TRBJ1-5 for the parts outside the CDR3, the full variable domain is DAMVIQNPRYQVTQFGKPVTLSCSQTLNHNVMYWYQQKSSQAPKLLFHYYDKDFNNEADTPDNFQSRRPNTSFCFLDIRSPGLGDTAMYLCATSRGQGAGQPQHFGDGTRLSIL.

There are a few counts of this clone. The gene calls are TRBV5-1 and TRBJ1-2, with no clear D. Germline-derived CDR1 and CDR2 are SGHRS and YFSETQ. The CDR3 has 15 amino acids. V lost 0 bases to trimming and J lost 2 bases, with 11 bases between them. CDR3 nucleotides: TGCGCCAGCAGCTTGGAGCTTGCCTCCAACTATGGCTACACCTTC. Protein sequence: CASSLELASNYGYTF.

The chain carries TRBV6-1 and TRBJ2-7; 11 bases are a match to TRBD1. Germline loops: CDR1 MNHNS, CDR2 SASEGT. The CDR3 has 15 amino acids. Trimming took 8 bases from V and 2 from J; bases not matched to a gene: 8. The DNA of the CDR3 is TGTGCCAGCGGGGGGGGACAGGGGGGGCCCTACGAGCAGTACTTC. It codes for CASGGGQGGPYEQYF.

As to this clone: At one end the junction does not follow the germline gene, possibly because of a read error. The gene calls are TRBV5-6 and TRBJ1-2; D possibly corresponds to TRBD1 (5 bases). This CDR3 comprises 14 residues. Germline V CDR1 and CDR2: SGHDT, YYEEEE. The CDR3 region is CASSLDRLDYGYPF. The DNA for the CDR3 is TGTGCCAGCAGCTTGGACAGGCTGGACTATGGCTACCCCTTC.

The gene calls are TRBV7-6 and TRBJ2-7; the D gene is possibly TRBD2 (6 bases). Germline CDR1 is SGHVS and CDR2 is FNYEAQ. The CDR3 length is 13 residues. Trimming removed 5 bases at V and 6 bases at J, with 14 bases between. CDR3: CASSGTSRGEQYF. In DNA form, the CDR3 reads TGTGCCAGCAGCGGGACTTCGCGGGGCGAGCAGTACTTC.

This clone was picked up one time. The CDR3 reads CASSANGGTEAFF. The CDR3 DNA sequence: TGTGCCAGCAGCGCAAACGGAGGGACTGAAGCTTTCTTT. J is TRBJ1-1 and V is TRBV6-1; D is ambiguous. V lost 6 bases, J lost 5 bases, and 13 bases lay in between. The germline gives CDR1 MNHNS, CDR2 SASEGT. The CDR3 consists of 13 residues.

The genes are TRBV9 and TRBJ1-4; perhaps TRBD1 as D (5 bases). CDR3 length equals 14 residues. V was trimmed by 0 bases and J by 5 bases, leaving 8 bases between them. The germline V gene has CDR1 SGDLS and CDR2 YYNGEE. CDR3 bases: TGTGCCAGCAGCGTAGGGGGCCAAAATGAAAAACTGTTTTTT. As protein: CASSVGGQNEKLFF.

The chain has TRBV5-1 and TRBJ1-2; D unclear. This CDR3 spans 13 amino acids. The germline V gene has CDR1 SGHRS and CDR2 YFSETQ. Trimming removed 1 base from V and 2 bases from J, with 6 bases in between. The CDR3 reads CASSLRQNYGYTF. CDR3 nucleotide sequence: TGCGCCAGCAGCTTGCGCCAGAACTATGGCTACACCTTC.

This chain connects TRBV7-8 to TRBJ1-6; TRBD1 aligns across 7 bases. V shed 2 bases and J 8 bases; nucleotides not matched to a gene: 3. Germline loops: CDR1 SGHVS, CDR2 FQNEAQ. The CDR3 is 14 amino acids. DNA for the CDR3: TGTGCCAGCAGCTTACCGGGACAGCATTCACCCCTCCACTTT. This gives the protein CASSLPGQHSPLHF.